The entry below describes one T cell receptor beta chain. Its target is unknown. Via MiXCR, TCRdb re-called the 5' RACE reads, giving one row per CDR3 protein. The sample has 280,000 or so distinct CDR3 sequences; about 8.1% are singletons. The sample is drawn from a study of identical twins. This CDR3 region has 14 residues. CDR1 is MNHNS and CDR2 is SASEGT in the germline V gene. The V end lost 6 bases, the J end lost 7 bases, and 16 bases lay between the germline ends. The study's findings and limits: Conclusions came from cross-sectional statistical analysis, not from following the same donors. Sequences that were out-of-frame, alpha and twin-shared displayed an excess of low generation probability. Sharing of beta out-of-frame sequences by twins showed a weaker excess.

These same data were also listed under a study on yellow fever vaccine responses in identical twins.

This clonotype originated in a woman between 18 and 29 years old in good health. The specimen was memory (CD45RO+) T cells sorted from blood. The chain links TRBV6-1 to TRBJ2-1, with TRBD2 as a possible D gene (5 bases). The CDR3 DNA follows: TGTGCCAGCAGCCCTACGGCGGGCGTAAATGAGCAGTTCTTC. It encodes CASSPTAGVNEQFF.